This T cell receptor beta chain was recovered during a study of cytomegalovirus exposure and HLA in healthy donors. Produced via immunoSEQ multiplex PCR; TCRdb's table is partial and in-frame only. The sample lists around 60,000 clones, around 96% seen once, with more than 0.95% in the top ten. As to this clone: Its antigen is currently unknown.

General study findings and limits: Among TCR sequences, most were rare, though some public TCRs appeared in many donors.

CDR1 SQVTM and CDR2 ANQGSEA come from the germline V gene. Trimming cost V 4 bases and J 1 base, with 13 bases left between them. CDR3 length equals 14 residues. The sample taken for sequencing was PBMCs. The chain employs TRBV29-1 and TRBJ2-5; possibly TRBD2 for D (5 bases). The sequence was obtained from a woman aged 18-29 years in good health and CMV-seronegative. CDR3 region: CSVVAQEVQETQYF. The CDR3 coding sequence is TGCAGCGTTGTGGCCCAGGAGGTCCAAGAGACCCAGTACTTC.